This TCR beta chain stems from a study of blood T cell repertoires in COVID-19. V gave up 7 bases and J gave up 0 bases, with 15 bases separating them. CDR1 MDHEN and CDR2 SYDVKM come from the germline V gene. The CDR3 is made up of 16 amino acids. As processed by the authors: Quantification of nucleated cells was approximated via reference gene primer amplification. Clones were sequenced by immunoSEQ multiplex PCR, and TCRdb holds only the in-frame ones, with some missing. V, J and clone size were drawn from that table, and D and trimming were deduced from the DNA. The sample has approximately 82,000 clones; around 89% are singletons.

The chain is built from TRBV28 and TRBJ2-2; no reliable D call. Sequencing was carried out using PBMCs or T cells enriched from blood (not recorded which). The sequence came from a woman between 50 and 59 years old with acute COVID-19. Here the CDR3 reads CASNTPARTNTGELFF. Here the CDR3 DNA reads TGTGCCAGCAATACCCCGGCCAGGACGAACACCGGGGAGCTGTTTTTT.